The rows below give T cell receptor beta chains drawn from one sample of a study of T-cell reconstitution after alpha-beta-depleted transplantation in children. Each CDR3 protein is one row after TCRdb ran MiXCR on the PCR reads. The repertoire has about 150,000 distinct CDR3 sequences, 8.8% of them found once; the top ten carry about a sixth. Source: PBMCs, mostly from graft donor cells, taken 180 days after TCRalphabeta/CD19-depleted stem cell transplant. The receptors originated from a female patient aged 2 to 10 who had a stem cell transplant for congenital amegakaryocytic thrombocytopenia, so the T cells may come from the graft donor. Each CDR3 is given with its conserved first and last residue. D genes are given only for firm matches. A row's size may be missing; if present it is once, few, many or a size class.

d_call	j_call	v_call	clone_size	cdr3_nt	cdr3_aa
NA	TRBJ1-4	TRBV20-1	many	TGCAGTGCTATTTGGACATCTAATGAAAAACTGTTTTTT	CSAIWTSNEKLFF
NA	TRBJ2-2	TRBV21-1	few	NA	CASRVAGGNTGELFF
NA	TRBJ2-7	TRBV7-9	NA	TGTGCCAGCAGCTTAGGGCCGCAAGAGACCTACGAGCAGTACTTC	CASSLGPQETYEQYF
NA	TRBJ1-1	TRBV20-1	many	TGCAGTGCCCCAGGGTGGGCCACTGAAGCTTTCTTT	CSAPGWATEAFF
NA	TRBJ2-6	TRBV23-1	NA	TGCGCCAGCAGTCAATTCCCCTTGATGGCGGCCAACGTCCTGACTTTC	CASSQFPLMAANVLTF
TRBD2	TRBJ2-1	TRBV7-2	many	TGTGCCAGCAGCTTATCTAGCGGGAGTCCCAATGAGCAGTTCTTC	CASSLSSGSPNEQFF
NA	TRBJ2-1	TRBV12-3/TRBV12-4	NA	TGTGCCAGCCGTCATTATGGGGGTGAGCAGTTCTTC	CASRHYGGEQFF
TRBD2	TRBJ2-1	TRBV7-6	many	TGTGCCAGCAGCTTATCATCTAGCGGGGCCTACAATGAGCAGTTCTTC	CASSLSSSGAYNEQFF
NA	TRBJ2-7	TRBV20-1	few	TGCAGTGCACGTCTCGGACTCTCCTACGAGCAGTACTTC	CSARLGLSYEQYF
NA	TRBJ2-1	TRBV6-1	NA	TGTGCCAGCAGCGCGACTATCCAGGCCCACAATGAGCAGTTCTTC	CASSATIQAHNEQFF
NA	TRBJ1-2	TRBV18	many	TGTGCCAGCTCACCCCAAGACTATGGCTACACCTTC	CASSPQDYGYTF
NA	TRBJ2-6	TRBV24-1	NA	TGTGCCACCTCCAAGGGGGCCAACGTCCTGACTTTC	CATSKGANVLTF
NA	TRBJ1-2	TRBV5-1	NA	TGCGCCAGCAGCGCCGGGACACCAGCTAACTATGGCTACACCTTC	CASSAGTPANYGYTF
NA	TRBJ1-4	TRBV7-9	many	TGTGCCAGCAGCTTAGTGATCTTAGGAACTAATGAAAAACTGTTTTTT	CASSLVILGTNEKLFF
NA	TRBJ2-5	TRBV28	many	TGTGCCAGCAGTTTATTATGGGGGCGAGAGACCCAGTACTTC	CASSLLWGRETQYF
TRBD1	TRBJ2-1	TRBV18	few	TGTGCCAGCTCACCAACAGGGGACGGCTACAATGAGCAGTTCTTC	CASSPTGDGYNEQFF
NA	TRBJ2-2	TRBV5-1	many	TGCGCCAGCAGCTTGGTTGCTAGCCGGAGGCTAGGGGAGCTGTTTTTT	CASSLVASRRLGELFF
NA	TRBJ2-1	TRBV19	NA	TGTGCCAGTAGATCCCAACAGGGAATAAACAATGAGCAGTTCTTC	CASRSQQGINNEQFF
NA	TRBJ1-3	TRBV28	NA	TGTGCCAGCAGTTTGAAAAACACCATATATTTT	CASSLKNTIYF
TRBD2	TRBJ2-2	TRBV11-3	NA	TGTGCCAGCAGCTGGGGGACTAGCGGGAGTACCGGGGAGCTGTTTTTT	CASSWGTSGSTGELFF
NA	TRBJ2-5	TRBV12-3/TRBV12-4	many	TGTGCCAGCAGTTTTTTGGGGGATGGGGAGACCCAGTACTTC	CASSFLGDGETQYF
TRBD2	TRBJ2-3	TRBV19	few	TGTGCCAGCGGGACTACCTATCAGACCCCTACGCAGTATTTT	CASGTTYQTPTQYF
NA	TRBJ2-7	TRBV4-2	NA	TGTGCCAGCAGCCAAGAATATTTAGGGCAGGGTCCCAACGAGCAGTACTTC	CASSQEYLGQGPNEQYF
TRBD2	TRBJ2-3	TRBV7-2	many	TGTGCCAGCAGCCCCAGGCTAGCGGGATCCACAGATACGCAGTATTTT	CASSPRLAGSTDTQYF
TRBD1	TRBJ2-2	TRBV12-3/TRBV12-4	NA	TGTGCCTTCAGTCCCACAGGGGGAGCTGGGAACACCGGGGAGCTGTTTTTT	CAFSPTGGAGNTGELFF
TRBD2	TRBJ2-1	TRBV20-1	few	TGCAGTGCTAGGCCTCCGGGACTAGCGTACAATGAGCAGTTCTTC	CSARPPGLAYNEQFF
NA	TRBJ1-5	TRBV7-2	many	TGTGCCAGCAGCTTACAGGGGTCCAATCAGCCCCAGCATTTT	CASSLQGSNQPQHF
NA	TRBJ2-3	TRBV20-1	many	TGCAGTGTGCAATCCCGACAGTTGTCAGATACGCAGTATTTT	CSVQSRQLSDTQYF
NA	TRBJ2-1	TRBV5-5	few	TGTGCCAGCAGCCAGACTCAATTACAGGGAAATGAGCAGTTCTTC	CASSQTQLQGNEQFF
TRBD1	TRBJ2-1	TRBV5-1	many	TGCGCCAGCAGCTCCCCGGACAGGGGACCCTACAATGAGCAGTTCTTC	CASSSPDRGPYNEQFF
NA	TRBJ1-2	TRBV10-3	many	TGTGCCATCAACGACCAGCAGGGTCTACATGGCTACACCTTC	CAINDQQGLHGYTF
NA	TRBJ2-3	TRBV10-3	many	TGTGCCATCAGTGGGACCGGCACAGATACGCAGTATTTT	CAISGTGTDTQYF
NA	TRBJ1-2	TRBV3-1	many	TGTGCCAGCAGCCAAGGGGGAGGACGCTACACCTTC	CASSQGGGRYTF
NA	TRBJ2-6	TRBV7-9	many	TGTGCCAGCAGCTTAGCGGCCGTAGTCTCTGGGGCCAACGTCCTGACTTTC	CASSLAAVVSGANVLTF
NA	TRBJ1-6	TRBV12-3/TRBV12-4	many	TGTGCCAGCAGCTCAGGCGTGCATAATTCACCCCTCCACTTT	CASSSGVHNSPLHF
TRBD2	TRBJ2-7	TRBV7-6	many	TGTGCCAGCAGCGCAAGCGGGAACTACGAGCAGTACTTC	CASSASGNYEQYF
TRBD1	TRBJ1-4	TRBV5-1	NA	TGCGCCAGCAGCTTAGACAGGGTTTCGACTAATGAAAAACTGTTTTTT	CASSLDRVSTNEKLFF
NA	TRBJ2-2	TRBV20-1	many	TGCAGTGCTAGGGGTTCGAACACCGGGGAGCTGTTTTTT	CSARGSNTGELFF
NA	TRBJ2-1	TRBV20-1	many	TGCAGTGCTAGAGTTCCGGGGGGCGGCAACAATGAGCAGTTCTTC	CSARVPGGGNNEQFF
NA	TRBJ1-1	TRBV11-2	many	TGTGCCAGCAGCTTATCCGGTAGGGTCATGAACACTGAAGCTTTCTTT	CASSLSGRVMNTEAFF